The present T cell receptor beta chain was sequenced within a study of blood T cells in healthy people across ages. Study-level points and caveats: Age showed a roughly linear inverse relationship with TCR beta diversity per million T cells.

The CDR3 spans 16 residues. Germline V gene lookup returns CDR1 DFQATT and CDR2 SNEGSKA (reference sequence). With V trimmed by 4 bases and J by 4 bases, 10 bases remained unmatched. Combining a sample-barcoded 5' primer with a J-beta primer mix, a second PCR ran for 7 to 11 cycles. TCRdb re-derived calls from the 5' RACE reads in MiXCR, one entry per CDR3 protein. The sample lists roughly 1.6 million distinct CDR3 sequences, roughly a third occurring once. This clonotype was seen a handful of times. Its target is not known. This chain connects TRBV20-1 to TRBJ2-1; 10 positions agree with TRBD2. The source of this sequence is a young woman in good health. Sequenced material: blood. CDR3 amino acids: CSATGTSDHSYNEQFF. CDR3 DNA: TGCAGTGCTACCGGGACTAGCGACCACTCTTACAATGAGCAGTTCTTC.